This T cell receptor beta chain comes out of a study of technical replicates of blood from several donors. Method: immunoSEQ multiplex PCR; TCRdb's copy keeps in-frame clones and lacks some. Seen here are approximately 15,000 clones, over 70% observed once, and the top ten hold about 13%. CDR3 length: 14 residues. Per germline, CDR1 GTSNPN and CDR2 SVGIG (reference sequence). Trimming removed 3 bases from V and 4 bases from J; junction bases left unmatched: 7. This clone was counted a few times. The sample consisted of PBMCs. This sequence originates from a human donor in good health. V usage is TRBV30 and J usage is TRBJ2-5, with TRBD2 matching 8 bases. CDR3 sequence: CAWSSAGVPETQYF. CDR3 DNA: TGTGCCTGGAGCTCAGCGGGAGTTCCAGAGACCCAGTACTTC.